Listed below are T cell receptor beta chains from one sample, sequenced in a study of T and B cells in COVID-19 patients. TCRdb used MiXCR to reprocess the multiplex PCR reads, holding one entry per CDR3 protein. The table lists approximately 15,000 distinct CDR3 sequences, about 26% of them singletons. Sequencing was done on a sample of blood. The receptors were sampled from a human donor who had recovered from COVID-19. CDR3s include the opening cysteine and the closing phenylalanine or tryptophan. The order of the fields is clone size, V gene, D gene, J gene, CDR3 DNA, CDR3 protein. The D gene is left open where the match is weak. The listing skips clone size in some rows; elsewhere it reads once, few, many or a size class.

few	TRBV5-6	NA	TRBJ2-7	TGTGCCAGCAGCGCCCCGAGGTTCGGCTCCTACGAGCAGTACTTC	CASSAPRFGSYEQYF
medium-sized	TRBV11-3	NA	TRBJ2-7	TGTGCCAGCAGCCTGCGAGAAGGAGCAAACGAGCAGTACTTC	CASSLREGANEQYF
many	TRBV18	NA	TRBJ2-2	TGTGCCAGCTCACCTTCTGGGGGGCCGCGGAACACCGGGGAGCTGTTTTTT	CASSPSGGPRNTGELFF
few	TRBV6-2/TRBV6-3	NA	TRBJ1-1	TGTGCCAGCACTCGCCCTAACACTGAAGCTTTCTTT	CASTRPNTEAFF
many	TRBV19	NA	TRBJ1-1	TGTGCCAGTAGGGGCGACACTGAAGCTTTCTTT	CASRGDTEAFF
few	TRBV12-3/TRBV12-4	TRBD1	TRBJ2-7	TGTGCCAGCACCGAGGACAGGGGGAAGTACGAGCAGTACTTC	CASTEDRGKYEQYF
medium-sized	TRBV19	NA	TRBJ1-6	TGTGCCAGTAGGGTGAGAAATCGGGACTATAATTCACCCCTCCACTTT	CASRVRNRDYNSPLHF
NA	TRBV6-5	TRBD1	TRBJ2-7	TGTGTCAGCAGCCGGGGACAGTTGGACGAGCAGTACTTC	CVSSRGQLDEQYF
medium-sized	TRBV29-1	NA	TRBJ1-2	TGCAGCGTTGGACACCCCTTGTTAGGCTACACCTTC	CSVGHPLLGYTF
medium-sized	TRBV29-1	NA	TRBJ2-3	TGCAGCGTTGGCCGGCGGCTCACAGATACGCAGTATTTT	CSVGRRLTDTQYF
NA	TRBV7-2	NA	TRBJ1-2	TGTGCCAGCAGCTCCCCGGGACGCCCGAACTATGGCTACACCTTC	CASSSPGRPNYGYTF
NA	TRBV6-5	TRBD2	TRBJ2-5	TGTGCCAGCATGTCCGGGAGGTACCAAGAGACCCAGTACTTC	CASMSGRYQETQYF
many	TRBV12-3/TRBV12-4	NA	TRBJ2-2	TGTGCCAGCAGTTTAGCGCGAGTATATGGGGCCGGGGAGCTGTTTTTT	CASSLARVYGAGELFF
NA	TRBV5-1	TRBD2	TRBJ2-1	TGCGCCAGCAGCTCGGGGGGGGGGACTAGCGGGAACCTAGTATTCTACAATGAGCAGTTCTTC	CASSSGGGTSGNLVFYNEQFF
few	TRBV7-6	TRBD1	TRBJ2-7	TGTGCCAGCAGCCCGACAGGGGCCAACTACGAGCAGTACTTC	CASSPTGANYEQYF
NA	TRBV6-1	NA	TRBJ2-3	TGTGCCAGCAGCCCCGGACCCGGGAATACGCAGTATTTT	CASSPGPGNTQYF
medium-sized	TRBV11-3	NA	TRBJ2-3	TGTGCCAGCAGCCCCGGTCTGGATACGCAGTATTTT	CASSPGLDTQYF
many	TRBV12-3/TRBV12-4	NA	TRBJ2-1	TGTGCCAGCAGTTATGGGACCGTGCCGAGCAATGAGCAGTTCTTC	CASSYGTVPSNEQFF
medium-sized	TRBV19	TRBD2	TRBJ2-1	TGTGCCAGTAGCCTAGTGGCGGGAGGGGAGCAGTTCTTC	CASSLVAGGEQFF
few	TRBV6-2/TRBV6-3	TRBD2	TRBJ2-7	TGTGCCAGCAGTCCCCGCGGGGAGGGTACCTACGAGCAGTACTTC	CASSPRGEGTYEQYF
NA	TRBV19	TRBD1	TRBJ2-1	TGTGCCAGTAGTGCCCGGACAGGGGTGTCCTACAATGAGCAGTTCTTC	CASSARTGVSYNEQFF
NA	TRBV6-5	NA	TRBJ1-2	TGTGCCAGCAGTGATAATCTGCTAGGGACCGGCTACACCTTC	CASSDNLLGTGYTF
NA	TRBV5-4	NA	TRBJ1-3	TGTGCCAGCAGCTTGGGACGGTCCTCTGGAAACACCATATATTTT	CASSLGRSSGNTIYF
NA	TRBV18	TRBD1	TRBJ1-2	TGTGCCAGCTCCGACCCCAGACAGGGGATGTCCTATGGCTACACCTTC	CASSDPRQGMSYGYTF
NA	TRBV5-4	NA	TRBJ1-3	TGTGCCAGCAGCCGCACACCAACACGAGACAGAAGGTCTGGAAACACCATATATTTT	CASSRTPTRDRRSGNTIYF
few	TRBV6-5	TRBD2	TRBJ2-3	TGTGCCAGCAGTTACCTCCGATGGCAAGCGGGAGATTGGGCAGATACGCAGTATTTT	CASSYLRWQAGDWADTQYF
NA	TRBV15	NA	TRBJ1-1	TGTGCCACCAGCATCGGGACGGCTGAAGCTTTCTTT	CATSIGTAEAFF
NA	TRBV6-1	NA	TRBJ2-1	TGTGCCAGCAGACTACGGGGGAGCTCCTACAATGAGCAGTTCTTC	CASRLRGSSYNEQFF
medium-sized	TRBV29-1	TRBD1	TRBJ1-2	TGCAGCGCCGAGGGTGGAGGGGGCATTGGTTATGGCTACACCTTC	CSAEGGGGIGYGYTF
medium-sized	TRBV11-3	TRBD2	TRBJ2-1	TGTGCCAGCAGCCCGATATGGGCTAGCGGGGAAAATGAGCAGTTCTTC	CASSPIWASGENEQFF
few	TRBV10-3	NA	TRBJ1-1	TGTGCCATCAGTGAGTCGCGGGGTGGCACTGAAGCTTTCTTT	CAISESRGGTEAFF
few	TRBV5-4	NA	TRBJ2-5	TGTGCCAGCAGCGAAAGGAGAAGAGAGACCCAGTACTTC	CASSERRRETQYF
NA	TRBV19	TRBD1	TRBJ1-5	TGTGCCAGTAGTACACAGGGGTCCCTCCTTAGCAATCAGCCCCAGCATTTT	CASSTQGSLLSNQPQHF
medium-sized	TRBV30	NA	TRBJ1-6	TGTGCCTGGAGCTCCCCTTCACCCCTCCACTTT	CAWSSPSPLHF
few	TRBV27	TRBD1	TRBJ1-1	TGTGCCAGCAGTGGAACCGGGACAGGGGAAGCTTTCTTT	CASSGTGTGEAFF
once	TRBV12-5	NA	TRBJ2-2	TGTGCTAGTGGTTTGAGGCTCGCGAACACCGGGGAGCTGTTTTTT	CASGLRLANTGELFF
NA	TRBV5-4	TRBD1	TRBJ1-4	TGTGCCAGCAGCCCCGGGACAGGGGCAGGGGAAAAACTGTTTTTT	CASSPGTGAGEKLFF
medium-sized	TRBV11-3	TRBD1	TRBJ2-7	TGTGCCAGCAGTCCCTTACCGGGACAGGGGCGCTACGAGCAGTACTTC	CASSPLPGQGRYEQYF
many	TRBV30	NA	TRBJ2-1	TGTGCCTGGAGTGTAAGGCTTTACAATGAGCAGTTCTTC	CAWSVRLYNEQFF
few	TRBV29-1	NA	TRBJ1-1	TGCAGCGCCCGGGACTCGAACACTGAAGCTTTCTTT	CSARDSNTEAFF
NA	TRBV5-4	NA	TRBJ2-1	TGTGCCAGCAGCTCGGACGGTGACGAGCAGTTCTTC	CASSSDGDEQFF
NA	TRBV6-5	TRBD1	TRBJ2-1	TGTGCCAGCAGCCTCGCCCCGGACAGGGGGGGAAATGAGCAGTTCTTC	CASSLAPDRGGNEQFF
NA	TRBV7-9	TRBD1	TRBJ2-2	TGTGCCAGCAGCAAAGGGGACAGGGTGTTCGGTGGGGACACCGGGGAGCTGTTTTTT	CASSKGDRVFGGDTGELFF
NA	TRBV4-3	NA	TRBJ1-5	TGCGCCAGCAGCCAAGTTTGGGACAGCAATCAGCCCCAGCATTTT	CASSQVWDSNQPQHF
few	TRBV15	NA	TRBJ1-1	TGTGCCACCAGCAGAGAGATGGATCTATCAGCTTTCTTT	CATSREMDLSAFF